Listed below are T cell receptor beta chains from one sample, sequenced in a study of T cells in Graves' hyperthyroidism and ophthalmopathy. TCRdb ran MiXCR on the multiplex PCR reads and lists one entry per CDR3 protein. Of about 500,000 distinct CDR3 sequences listed, roughly 45% are singletons. The sequenced sample consisted of peripheral blood or thyroid tissue (not recorded which). The receptors stem from an adult woman with Graves' disease, either hyperthyroidism or ophthalmopathy (not recorded which). Each CDR3 is given with its conserved first and last residue. Each record gives: J gene, CDR3 length, clone size, V gene, D gene, CDR3 protein, CDR3 DNA. The D gene is left open where the match is weak. The size entry is marked missing in some rows and otherwise reads once, few, many or a size class.

J gene: TRBJ2-5
CDR3 length: 14
clone size: once
V gene: TRBV7-2
D gene: NA
CDR3 protein: CASSADGLWETQYF
CDR3 DNA: TGTGCCAGCAGCGCGGATGGGCTGTGGGAGACCCAGTACTTC

J gene: TRBJ1-6
CDR3 length: 14
clone size: few
V gene: TRBV10-2
D gene: NA
CDR3 protein: CASSDFLGGSPLHF
CDR3 DNA: TGCGCCAGCAGTGACTTCCTTGGCGGCTCACCCCTCCACTTT

J gene: TRBJ2-2
CDR3 length: 18
clone size: NA
V gene: TRBV15
D gene: TRBD2
CDR3 protein: CATSRDDAGGSNTGELFF
CDR3 DNA: TGTGCCACCAGCAGAGATGATGCGGGAGGGTCGAACACCGGGGAGCTGTTTTTT

J gene: TRBJ1-4
CDR3 length: 15
clone size: NA
V gene: TRBV6-5
D gene: TRBD1
CDR3 protein: CASSVGQGAVRKLFF
CDR3 DNA: TGTGCCAGCAGTGTGGGACAGGGGGCGGTGAGAAAACTGTTTTTT

J gene: TRBJ1-4
CDR3 length: 16
clone size: NA
V gene: TRBV20-1
D gene: TRBD1
CDR3 protein: CSARAGTGESYEKLFF
CDR3 DNA: TGCAGTGCTAGAGCCGGGACAGGGGAGTCGTATGAAAAACTGTTTTTT

J gene: TRBJ1-3
CDR3 length: 15
clone size: many
V gene: TRBV9
D gene: NA
CDR3 protein: CASSVGGQNGNTIYF
CDR3 DNA: TGTGCCAGCAGCGTAGGAGGGCAAAACGGAAACACCATATATTTT

J gene: TRBJ2-3
CDR3 length: 12
clone size: NA
V gene: TRBV20-1
D gene: NA
CDR3 protein: CSARPDIDTQYF
CDR3 DNA: TGCAGTGCTAGACCCGATATAGATACGCAGTATTTT

J gene: TRBJ2-7
CDR3 length: 15
clone size: NA
V gene: TRBV29-1
D gene: TRBD2
CDR3 protein: CSVETGTSNSYEQYF
CDR3 DNA: TGCAGCGTTGAAACCGGGACTAGCAACTCCTACGAGCAGTACTTC

J gene: TRBJ1-2
CDR3 length: 13
clone size: few
V gene: TRBV7-2
D gene: TRBD1
CDR3 protein: CASSLNRGYGYTF
CDR3 DNA: TGTGCCAGCAGCTTGAACAGGGGGTATGGCTACACCTTC

J gene: TRBJ1-2
CDR3 length: 14
clone size: NA
V gene: TRBV7-8
D gene: NA
CDR3 protein: CASSLEGRAYGYTF
CDR3 DNA: TGTGCCAGCAGCTTAGAGGGCAGGGCCTATGGCTACACCTTC

J gene: TRBJ1-5
CDR3 length: 13
clone size: many
V gene: TRBV20-1
D gene: NA
CDR3 protein: CSARRENNQPQHF
CDR3 DNA: TGCAGTGCTCGCCGAGAAAACAATCAGCCCCAGCATTTT

J gene: TRBJ1-2
CDR3 length: 12
clone size: NA
V gene: TRBV9
D gene: NA
CDR3 protein: CASNPVRNGYTF
CDR3 DNA: TGTGCCAGCAACCCAGTGAGGAACGGCTACACCTTC

J gene: TRBJ2-2
CDR3 length: 16
clone size: NA
V gene: TRBV10-3
D gene: NA
CDR3 protein: CAISELQPTNTGELFF
CDR3 DNA: TGTGCCATCAGTGAGTTGCAGCCCACGAACACCGGGGAGCTGTTTTTT

J gene: TRBJ1-6
CDR3 length: 15
clone size: NA
V gene: TRBV7-8
D gene: TRBD1
CDR3 protein: CASRMDRGQNSPLHF
CDR3 DNA: TGTGCCAGCAGGATGGACAGGGGACAGAATTCACCCCTCCACTTT

J gene: TRBJ1-6
CDR3 length: 14
clone size: few
V gene: TRBV11-2
D gene: NA
CDR3 protein: CASSPTQANSPLHF
CDR3 DNA: TGTGCCAGCAGCCCAACGCAGGCTAATTCACCCCTCCACTTT

J gene: TRBJ2-5
CDR3 length: 12
clone size: NA
V gene: TRBV6-5
D gene: NA
CDR3 protein: CASSGPQQPQYF
CDR3 DNA: TGTGCCAGCAGTGGACCTCAGCAGCCCCAGTACTTC

J gene: TRBJ2-5
CDR3 length: 18
clone size: NA
V gene: TRBV12-3/TRBV12-4
D gene: TRBD2
CDR3 protein: CASRREPGLAAGGETQYF
CDR3 DNA: TGTGCCAGCAGGCGAGAACCGGGACTAGCGGCTGGAGGAGAGACCCAGTACTTC

J gene: TRBJ1-5
CDR3 length: 16
clone size: NA
V gene: TRBV7-9
D gene: TRBD1
CDR3 protein: CASSLGLDRTDQPQHF
CDR3 DNA: TGTGCCAGCAGCTTGGGCCTGGACAGGACCGATCAGCCCCAGCATTTT

J gene: TRBJ2-2
CDR3 length: 14
clone size: NA
V gene: TRBV7-8
D gene: NA
CDR3 protein: CASSLRAEWGELFF
CDR3 DNA: TGTGCCAGCAGCTTAAGGGCGGAATGGGGGGAGCTGTTTTTT

J gene: TRBJ2-5
CDR3 length: 14
clone size: many
V gene: TRBV2
D gene: NA
CDR3 protein: CASSEWGAQETQYF
CDR3 DNA: TGTGCCAGCAGTGAATGGGGGGCCCAAGAGACCCAGTACTTC

J gene: TRBJ2-7
CDR3 length: 12
clone size: many
V gene: TRBV29-1
D gene: NA
CDR3 protein: CLLLDSAYEQYF
CDR3 DNA: TGCCTTCTCCTCGACAGCGCCTACGAGCAGTACTTC

J gene: TRBJ2-7
CDR3 length: 13
clone size: many
V gene: TRBV2
D gene: TRBD2
CDR3 protein: CAGTSANSYEQYF
CDR3 DNA: TGTGCCGGGACTAGCGCCAACTCCTACGAGCAGTACTTC

J gene: TRBJ1-1
CDR3 length: 12
clone size: NA
V gene: TRBV29-1
D gene: NA
CDR3 protein: CSFSGSSTEAFF
CDR3 DNA: TGCAGCTTTTCAGGATCGTCCACTGAAGCTTTCTTT

J gene: TRBJ2-7
CDR3 length: 13
clone size: NA
V gene: TRBV7-2
D gene: NA
CDR3 protein: CASSRQEAYEQYF
CDR3 DNA: TGTGCCAGCAGCCGGCAGGAGGCGTACGAGCAGTACTTC

J gene: TRBJ1-2
CDR3 length: 15
clone size: once
V gene: TRBV24-1
D gene: NA
CDR3 protein: CATSDGGTGKSGYTF
CDR3 DNA: TGTGCCACCAGTGATGGGGGGACGGGGAAGAGCGGCTACACCTTC

J gene: TRBJ2-7
CDR3 length: 11
clone size: many
V gene: TRBV20-1
D gene: TRBD2
CDR3 protein: CSGEGSYEQYF
CDR3 DNA: TGCAGTGGGGAGGGCTCCTACGAGCAGTACTTC

J gene: TRBJ2-7
CDR3 length: 14
clone size: NA
V gene: TRBV29-1
D gene: NA
CDR3 protein: CSVAGLTHSYEQYF
CDR3 DNA: TGCAGCGTTGCGGGGCTAACCCACTCCTACGAGCAGTACTTC

J gene: TRBJ1-2
CDR3 length: 13
clone size: many
V gene: TRBV7-2
D gene: TRBD1
CDR3 protein: CASSQDRSYGYTF
CDR3 DNA: TGTGCCAGCAGCCAGGACAGGTCCTATGGCTACACCTTC

J gene: TRBJ1-1
CDR3 length: 14
clone size: few
V gene: TRBV4-2
D gene: NA
CDR3 protein: CASSQAGRLPEAFF
CDR3 DNA: TGTGCCAGCAGCCAAGCCGGCAGGCTTCCCGAAGCTTTCTTT

J gene: TRBJ1-1
CDR3 length: 15
clone size: once
V gene: TRBV6-6
D gene: TRBD1
CDR3 protein: CASSTTGTGTAEAFF
CDR3 DNA: TGTGCCAGCAGCACAACCGGGACAGGGACCGCTGAAGCTTTCTTT

J gene: TRBJ1-1
CDR3 length: 15
clone size: many
V gene: TRBV5-1
D gene: TRBD1
CDR3 protein: CASSVPGTGLTEAFF
CDR3 DNA: TGCGCCAGCAGCGTACCCGGGACAGGGTTAACTGAAGCTTTCTTT

J gene: TRBJ1-2
CDR3 length: 13
clone size: NA
V gene: TRBV29-1
D gene: NA
CDR3 protein: CSVVVGANYGYTF
CDR3 DNA: TGCAGCGTCGTGGTGGGGGCGAACTATGGCTACACCTTC

J gene: TRBJ2-2
CDR3 length: 12
clone size: many
V gene: TRBV12-3/TRBV12-4
D gene: NA
CDR3 protein: CASRWGSGELFF
CDR3 DNA: TGTGCCAGCCGGTGGGGTTCTGGGGAGCTGTTTTTT

J gene: TRBJ1-5
CDR3 length: 13
clone size: NA
V gene: TRBV4-1
D gene: NA
CDR3 protein: CASSQVGDQPQHF
CDR3 DNA: TGCGCCAGCAGCCAGGTGGGCGATCAGCCCCAGCATTTT

J gene: TRBJ2-3
CDR3 length: 12
clone size: many
V gene: TRBV29-1
D gene: NA
CDR3 protein: CSAPSDGDTQYF
CDR3 DNA: TGCAGCGCTCCCTCGGACGGGGATACGCAGTATTTT

J gene: TRBJ1-1
CDR3 length: 14
clone size: NA
V gene: TRBV7-9
D gene: NA
CDR3 protein: CASSLQVTNTEAFF
CDR3 DNA: TGTGCCAGCAGCTTACAGGTAACGAACACTGAAGCTTTCTTT

J gene: TRBJ2-2
CDR3 length: 19
clone size: NA
V gene: TRBV5-1
D gene: NA
CDR3 protein: CASSSQPGLASANTGELFF
CDR3 DNA: TGCGCCAGCAGCAGTCAGCCGGGACTCGCTTCGGCGAACACCGGGGAGCTGTTTTTT